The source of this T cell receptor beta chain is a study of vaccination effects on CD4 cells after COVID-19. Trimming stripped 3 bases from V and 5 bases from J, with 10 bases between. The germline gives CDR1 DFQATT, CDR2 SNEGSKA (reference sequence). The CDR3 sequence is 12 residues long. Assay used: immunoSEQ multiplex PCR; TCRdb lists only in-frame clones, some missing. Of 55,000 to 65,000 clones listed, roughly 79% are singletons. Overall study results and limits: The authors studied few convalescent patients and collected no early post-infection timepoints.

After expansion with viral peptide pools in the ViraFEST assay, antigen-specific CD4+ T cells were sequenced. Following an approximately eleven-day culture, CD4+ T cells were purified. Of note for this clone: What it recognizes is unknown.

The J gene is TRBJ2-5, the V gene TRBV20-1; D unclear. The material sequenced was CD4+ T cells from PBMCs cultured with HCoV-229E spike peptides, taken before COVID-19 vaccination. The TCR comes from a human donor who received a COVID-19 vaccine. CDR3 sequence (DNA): TGCAGTGCTAGTTTAGGGTTGGAGACCCAGTACTTC. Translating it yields CSASLGLETQYF.